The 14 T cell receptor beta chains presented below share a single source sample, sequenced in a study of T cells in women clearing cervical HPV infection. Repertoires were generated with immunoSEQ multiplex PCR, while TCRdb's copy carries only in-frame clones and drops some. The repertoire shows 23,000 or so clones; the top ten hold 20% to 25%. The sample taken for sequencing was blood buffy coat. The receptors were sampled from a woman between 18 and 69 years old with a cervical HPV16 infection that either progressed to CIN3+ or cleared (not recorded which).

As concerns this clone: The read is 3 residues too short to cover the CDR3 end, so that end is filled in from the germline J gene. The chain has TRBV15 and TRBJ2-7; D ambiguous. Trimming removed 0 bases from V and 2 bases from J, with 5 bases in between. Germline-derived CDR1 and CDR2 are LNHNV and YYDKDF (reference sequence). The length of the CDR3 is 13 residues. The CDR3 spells CATSRDNAYEQYF. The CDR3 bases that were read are TGTGCCACCAGCAGAGATAATGCCTACGAG.

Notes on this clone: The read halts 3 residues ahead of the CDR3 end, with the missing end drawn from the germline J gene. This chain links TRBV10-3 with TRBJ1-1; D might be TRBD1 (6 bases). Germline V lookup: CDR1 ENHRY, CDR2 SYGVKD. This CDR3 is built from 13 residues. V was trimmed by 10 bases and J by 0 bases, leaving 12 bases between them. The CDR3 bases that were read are TGTGCCACCAGGACAGAAATGAACACTGAA. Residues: CATRTEMNTE. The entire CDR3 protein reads CATRTEMNTEAFF.

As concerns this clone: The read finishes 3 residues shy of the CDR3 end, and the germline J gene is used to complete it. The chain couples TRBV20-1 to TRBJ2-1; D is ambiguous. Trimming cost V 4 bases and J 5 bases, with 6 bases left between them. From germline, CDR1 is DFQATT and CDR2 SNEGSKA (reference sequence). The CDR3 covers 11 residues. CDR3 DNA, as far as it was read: TGCAGTGCTACCGCGCACAATGAG. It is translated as CSATAHNE. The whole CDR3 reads CSATAHNEQFF.

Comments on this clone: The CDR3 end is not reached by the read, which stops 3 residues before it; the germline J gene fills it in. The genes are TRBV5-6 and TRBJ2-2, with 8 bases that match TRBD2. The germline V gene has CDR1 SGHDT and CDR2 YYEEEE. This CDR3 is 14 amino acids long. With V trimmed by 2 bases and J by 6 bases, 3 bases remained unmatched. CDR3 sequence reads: CASSFGGVPGELFF. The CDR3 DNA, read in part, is TGTGCCAGCAGCTTCGGGGGGGTCCCCGGGGAG.

This CDR3 reads CASSFGRGEETQYF. The sequenced CDR3 bases are TGTGCCAGCAGCTTTGGCCGCGGCGAAGAGACC. The chain employs TRBV7-3 and TRBJ2-5; the D is unclear. The sequenced fragment ends 3 residues before the CDR3 boundary, so the rest is inferred from the germline J gene. This CDR3 is 14 amino acids long. Germline V CDR1 and CDR2: SGHTA, FQGTGA. V dropped 3 bases and J dropped 3 bases, with 11 bases sitting between them. Complete variable domain (other parts from reference TRBV7-3 and TRBJ2-5): GAGVSQTPSNKVTEKGKYVELRCDPISGHTALYWYRQSLGQGPEFLIYFQGTGAADDSGLPNDRFFAVRPEGSVSTLKIQRTERGDSAVYLCASSFGRGEETQYFGPGTRLLVL.

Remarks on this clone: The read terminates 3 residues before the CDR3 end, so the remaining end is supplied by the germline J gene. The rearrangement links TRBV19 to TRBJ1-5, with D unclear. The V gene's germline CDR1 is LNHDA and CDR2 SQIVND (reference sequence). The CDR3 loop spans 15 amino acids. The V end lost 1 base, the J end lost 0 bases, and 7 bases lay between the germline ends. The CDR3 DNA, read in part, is TGTGCCAGTAGTATAGTTCGGGGTAGCAATCAGCCC. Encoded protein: CASSIVRGSNQP. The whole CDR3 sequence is CASSIVRGSNQPQHF. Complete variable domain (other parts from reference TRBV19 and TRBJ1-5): DGGITQSPKYLFRKEGQNVTLSCEQNLNHDAMYWYRQDPGQGLRLIYYSQIVNDFQKGDIAEGYSVSREKKESFPLTVTSAQKNPTAFYLCASSIVRGSNQPQHFGDGTRLSIL.

CDR3 in amino acids: CASSPQGSINEQFF. The sequenced CDR3 bases are TGTGCCAGCAGTCCACAGGGTAGTATCAATGAG. V gene TRBV2 combines with J gene TRBJ2-1; perhaps TRBD1 as D (6 bases). The CDR3 is cut off 3 residues early in the read; its end comes from the germline J gene. The CDR3 totals 14 residues. V shed 5 bases and J shed 6 bases, with 14 bases lying between them. Germline-derived CDR1 and CDR2 are SNHLY and FYNNEI.

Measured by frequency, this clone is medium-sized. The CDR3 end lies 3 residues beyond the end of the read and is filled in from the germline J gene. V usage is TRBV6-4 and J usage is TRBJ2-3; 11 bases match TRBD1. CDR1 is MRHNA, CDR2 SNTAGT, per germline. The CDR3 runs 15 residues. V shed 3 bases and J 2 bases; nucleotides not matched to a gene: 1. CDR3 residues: CASSEGQGDTDTQYF. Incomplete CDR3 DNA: TGTGCCAGCAGTGAGGGACAGGGGGACACAGATACG.

This chain's CDR3 is CASSGLGTGEYYTF. The sequenced part of the CDR3 DNA is TGTGCCAGCAGCGGCCTCGGGACAGGAGAATAT. This chain uses TRBV11-3 with TRBJ1-2, with 8 bases matching TRBD1. The read ends 3 residues before the CDR3 terminus; that terminus is restored from the germline J gene. The CDR3 consists of 14 residues. The germline V gene encodes CDR1 SGHNT and CDR2 YENEEA. Filled out from reference TRBV11-3 and TRBJ1-2, the complete variable domain reads EAGVVQSPRYKIIEKKQPVAFWCNPISGHNTLYWYLQNLGQGPELLIRYENEEAVDDSQLPKDRFSAERLKGVDSTLKIQPAELGDSAVYLCASSGLGTGEYYTFGSGTRLTVV.

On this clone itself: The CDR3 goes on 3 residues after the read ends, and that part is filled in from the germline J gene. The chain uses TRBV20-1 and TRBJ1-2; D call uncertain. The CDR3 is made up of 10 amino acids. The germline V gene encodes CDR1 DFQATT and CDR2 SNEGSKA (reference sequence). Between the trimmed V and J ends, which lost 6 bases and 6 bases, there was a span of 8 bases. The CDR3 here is CSAWRDGYTF. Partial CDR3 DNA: TGCAGTGCCTGGCGGGATGGC.

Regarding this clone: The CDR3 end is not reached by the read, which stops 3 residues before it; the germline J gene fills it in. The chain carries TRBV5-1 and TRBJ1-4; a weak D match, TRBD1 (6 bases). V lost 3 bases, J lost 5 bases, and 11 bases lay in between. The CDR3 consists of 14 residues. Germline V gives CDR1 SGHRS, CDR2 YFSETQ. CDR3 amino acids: CASSSTGWNEKLFF. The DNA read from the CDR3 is TGCGCCAGCAGCTCCACAGGGTGGAATGAAAAA.

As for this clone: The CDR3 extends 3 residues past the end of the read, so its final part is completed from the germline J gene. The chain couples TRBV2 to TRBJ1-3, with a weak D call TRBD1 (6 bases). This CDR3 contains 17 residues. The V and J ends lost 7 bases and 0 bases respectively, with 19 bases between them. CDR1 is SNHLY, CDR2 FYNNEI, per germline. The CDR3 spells CASTLQGPRSSGNTIYF. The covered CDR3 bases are TGTGCCAGCACCTTACAGGGACCCCGAAGCTCTGGAAACACC.

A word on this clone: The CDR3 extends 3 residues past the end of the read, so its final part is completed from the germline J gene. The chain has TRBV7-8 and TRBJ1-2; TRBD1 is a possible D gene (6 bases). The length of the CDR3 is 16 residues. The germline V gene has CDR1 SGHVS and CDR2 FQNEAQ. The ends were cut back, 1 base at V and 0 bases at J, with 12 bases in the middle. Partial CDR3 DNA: TGTGCCAGCAGCTTAGATGGGAGGGGGACTAACTATGGC. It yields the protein CASSLDGRGTNYG. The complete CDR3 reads CASSLDGRGTNYGYTF.

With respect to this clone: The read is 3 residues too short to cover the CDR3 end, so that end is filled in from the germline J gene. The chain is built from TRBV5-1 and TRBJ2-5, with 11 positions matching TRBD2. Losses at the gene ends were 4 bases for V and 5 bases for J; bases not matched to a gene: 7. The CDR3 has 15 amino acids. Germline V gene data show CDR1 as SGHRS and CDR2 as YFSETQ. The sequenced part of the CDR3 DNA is TGCGCCAGCAGCCCTCGACTAGCGGGGTCGGAGACC. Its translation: CASSPRLAGSET. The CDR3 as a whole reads CASSPRLAGSETQYF.